This T cell receptor (beta chain) was captured in a study of cytotoxic CD8 clonotypes in ibrutinib-treated CLL. Study-level information: The authors obtained response samples at a median of around 11 months of treatment, range 6 to 36.

With V trimmed by 5 bases and J by 0 bases, 6 bases remained unmatched. This CDR3 is built from 16 residues. The germline V gene encodes CDR1 MDHEN and CDR2 SYDVKM. The repertoire was sequenced with immunoSEQ multiplex PCR; TCRdb's copy has only in-frame clones and lacks some. The sample consists of about 300,000 clones, 67% of them appearing once. This receptor was identified in a human donor with chronic lymphocytic leukemia. This specimen consisted of PBMCs, obtained after 36 months of ibrutinib treatment. J is TRBJ2-1 and V is TRBV28; 8 nucleotides match TRBD1. In DNA form, the CDR3 reads TGTGCCAGCAGTGGGACAGGTGGGAGCTCCTACAATGAGCAGTTCTTC. Translation gives CASSGTGGSSYNEQFF.